This TCR beta chain was sequenced in a study of response to subunit inactivated influenza vaccine. J lost 4 bases, V lost 4 bases, and 11 bases had no gene match. The CDR3 runs 16 residues. Germline CDR1 is SGHTA and CDR2 is FQGNSA. In TCRdb, the RT-PCR reads were re-called with MiXCR into one record per CDR3 protein. Of approximately 520,000 distinct CDR3 sequences in the sample, approximately 17% are singletons; the top ten hold approximately 3%. This TCR was sampled from a man between 50 and 69 years old who received an inactivated influenza vaccine. The source was CD4+ T cells sorted from PBMCs, collected roughly 24 months after vaccination. The rearrangement uses TRBV7-2 and TRBJ2-5, with TRBD2 identical over 8 bases. The CDR3 reads CASSSRGGLYRETQYF. The CDR3 region has the DNA TGTGCCAGCAGCTCACGGGGGGGCCTGTATAGAGAGACCCAGTACTTC.